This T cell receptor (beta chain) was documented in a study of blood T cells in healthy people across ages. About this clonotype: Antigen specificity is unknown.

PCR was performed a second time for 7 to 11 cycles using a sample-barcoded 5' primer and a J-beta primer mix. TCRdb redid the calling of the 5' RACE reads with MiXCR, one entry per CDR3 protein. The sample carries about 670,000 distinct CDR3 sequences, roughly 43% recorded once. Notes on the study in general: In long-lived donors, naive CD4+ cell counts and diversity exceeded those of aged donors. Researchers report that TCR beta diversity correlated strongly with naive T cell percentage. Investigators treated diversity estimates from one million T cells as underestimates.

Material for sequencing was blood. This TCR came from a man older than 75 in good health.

This CDR3 is CASSSGQEGTGELFF. In DNA form, the CDR3 reads TGCGCCAGCAGCTCCGGACAGGAGGGCACCGGGGAGCTGTTTTTT. V and J are TRBV5-1 and TRBJ2-2; the D gene is possibly TRBD1 (7 bases). Germline V gene data show CDR1 as SGHRS and CDR2 as YFSETQ. The CDR3 totals 15 residues. V was cut by 3 bases and J by 4 bases, with 13 bases left in between.